This T cell receptor beta chain was retrieved from a study of T cells in localized non-small cell lung cancer. Findings and caveats of the study: Only one tumor region was sequenced, so heterogeneity remains possible.

There are 14 residues in the CDR3. V was cut by 5 bases and J by 0 bases, with 10 bases left in between. Per the germline V gene, CDR1 is LNHDA and CDR2 is SQIVND (reference sequence). The repertoire was sequenced with immunoSEQ multiplex PCR; TCRdb's copy has only in-frame clones and lacks some. This sample has thousands of clones; around 25% occur once, and the top ten carry 7% to 8%. Concerning this clone: Its antigen is unknown.

The TCR was taken from a woman aged 40 to 75 with stage I lung adenocarcinoma. The J gene is TRBJ2-5, the V gene TRBV19; possibly TRBD2 for D (5 bases). This specimen consisted of lung tumor tissue, obtained before any cancer treatment. The CDR3 DNA is TGTGCCAGTAGTCCTACTAGGTACCAAGAGACCCAGTACTTC. This translates into CASSPTRYQETQYF.